This TCR beta chain was documented in a study of cytomegalovirus exposure and HLA in healthy donors. Study-level points and caveats: Reports indicated that the classifier achieved high specificity and sensitivity in diagnosing cytomegalovirus status. Cytomegalovirus-associated status was assigned to around 160 TCR beta chains.

TCRdb's copy holds only in-frame clones and misses some; the assay was immunoSEQ multiplex PCR. The table has about 130,000 clones, approximately 90% seen once; the top ten hold 5.5% to 7%. Germline CDR1 is MDHEN and CDR2 is SYDVKM. V was trimmed by 3 bases and J by 4 bases, leaving 18 bases between them. The CDR3 sequence is 16 residues long. In the case of this clone: Its antigen is undetermined.

The V call is TRBV28, the J call TRBJ1-1; D is perhaps TRBD1 (6 bases). The specimen was PBMCs. This clonotype was obtained from a woman aged 30 to 39 in good health and CMV-seropositive. The CDR3 loop reads CASSFASGGLGTEAFF. The DNA of the CDR3 is TGTGCCAGCAGTTTTGCTAGCGGGGGCTTGGGCACTGAAGCTTTCTTT.